This T cell receptor beta chain stems from a study of blood T cell repertoires in COVID-19. In the study overall: Nucleic acid was either cDNA or gDNA, and it came from T cells, B-cell-depleted T cells, or PBMCs.

The V end lost 3 bases, the J end lost 5 bases, and 12 bases lay between the germline ends. Per the germline V gene, CDR1 is LNHNV and CDR2 is YYDKDF (reference sequence). The CDR3 totals 14 residues. The assay was immunoSEQ multiplex PCR, and TCRdb's table has in-frame clones only and misses some. The sample records around 300,000 clones, roughly 89% being singletons. The TCR was taken from a woman aged 35 to 49 who had recovered from COVID-19. The rearrangement links TRBV15 to TRBJ2-3, with no clear D. Sequencing used PBMCs or T cells enriched from blood (not recorded which). CDR3 protein: CATSSIVFGDTQYF. The CDR3 coding sequence is TGTGCCACCAGCAGTATCGTCTTCGGAGATACGCAGTATTTT.